This entry features one T cell receptor beta chain sequence. This record comes from a study of chemoradiotherapy in HPV16-positive cancers. Repertoires were generated with immunoSEQ multiplex PCR, while TCRdb's copy carries only in-frame clones and drops some. The sample carries 25,000 to 35,000 clones, around four fifths recorded once. CDR1 is MNHNS, CDR2 SASEGT, per germline. Trimming took 9 bases from V and 5 from J, leaving 17 bases between them. The CDR3 extends over 14 amino acids. Material: blood, obtained from a patient who underwent chemoradiotherapy. The sequence came from a human donor with HPV-associated anogenital cancer. This chain joins TRBV6-1 and TRBJ2-1; TRBD1 might be the D (5 bases). CDR3 residues: CASAPGSTHNEQFF. CDR3 bases: TGTGCCAGTGCCCCAGGGTCTACCCACAATGAGCAGTTCTTC.